This T cell receptor (beta chain) came from a study of immune characterization of retroperitoneal liposarcoma. CDR3 length equals 15 residues. Germline values: CDR1 MNHNS, CDR2 SASEGT. Many counts were recorded for this clonotype. Each CDR3 protein gets one entry after TCRdb re-called the PCR reads with MiXCR. Among 10,000 or so distinct CDR3 sequences listed, roughly a quarter were seen once. The chain carries TRBV6-1 and TRBJ2-1; TRBD2 might be the D (6 bases). The DNA end is more similar to TRBJ2-7, so the J call may be wrong. The sequencing input was tumor tissue. The sequence was collected from a female donor with retroperitoneal liposarcoma. The CDR3 is CASSEVSGGPYEQYF. In DNA form, the CDR3 reads TGTGCCAGCAGTGAAGTGAGCGGAGGGCCCTACGAGCAGTACTTC.